A selection of T cell receptor beta chains follows, all from one sample in a study of blood T cell repertoires in COVID-19. Clones were sequenced by immunoSEQ multiplex PCR, and TCRdb holds only the in-frame ones, with some missing. The data contain 150,000 to 200,000 clones, approximately 85% of them singletons. The material sequenced was peripheral blood. The receptors were gathered from a man aged 60 to 75 with acute or convalescent COVID-19. Both conserved end residues are part of each CDR3. Fields, in order: clone size, J gene, D gene, V gene, CDR3 DNA, CDR3 protein. D genes are given only for firm matches. Size tells how often a clone was seen (once, few, many) or the class of an expanded clone, and some rows leave it out.

NA | TRBJ2-7 | NA | TRBV27 | TGTGCCAGCAGCTACACACCGGGACTTACATACTACGAGCAGTACTTC | CASSYTPGLTYYEQYF
NA | TRBJ2-2 | TRBD1 | TRBV6-5 | TGTGCCAGCAGTTACCCGGGACAGGGGACCCCCGGGGAGCTGTTTTTT | CASSYPGQGTPGELFF
NA | TRBJ2-2 | TRBD2 | TRBV7-2 | TGTGCCAGCAGCTTAGAGGGGCTAGCGGGAGGTTCGAACACCGGGGAGCTGTTTTTT | CASSLEGLAGGSNTGELFF
NA | TRBJ1-2 | NA | TRBV18 | TGTGCCAGCTCACCACCAGCACAGCTCGATGGCTACACCTTC | CASSPPAQLDGYTF
NA | TRBJ2-1 | NA | TRBV6-2/TRBV6-3 | TGTGCCAGCAGCTCGACAGTTGGTGACTACAATGAGCAGTTCTTC | CASSSTVGDYNEQFF
NA | TRBJ1-2 | NA | TRBV5-1 | TGCGCCAGCAGCTTGGAGGTGGGGAGCTATGGCTACACCTTC | CASSLEVGSYGYTF
NA | TRBJ1-1 | NA | TRBV2 | TGTGCCAGCAGTGTAACAGGGAGTTGGACTGAAGCTTTCTTT | CASSVTGSWTEAFF
NA | TRBJ1-1 | TRBD1 | TRBV28 | TGTGCCAGCAGGTGGGACAGCATAGGCACTGAAGCTTTCTTT | CASRWDSIGTEAFF
few | TRBJ2-2 | TRBD1 | TRBV3-1/TRBV3-2 | TGTGCCAGCGGCAACAGGGGCCCCGGGGAGCTGTTTTTT | CASGNRGPGELFF
NA | TRBJ2-7 | TRBD1 | TRBV6-5 | TGTGCCAGCATGAACAGGGGGTTGTCCCCCGTCGAGCAGTACTTC | CASMNRGLSPVEQYF
NA | TRBJ1-5 | TRBD1 | TRBV23-1 | TGCGCCAGCAGTCATTCCCCGGGACAGGGTAATCAGCCCCAGCATTTT | CASSHSPGQGNQPQHF
NA | TRBJ2-3 | TRBD1 | TRBV3-1/TRBV3-2 | TGTGCCAGCAGCCCCCAGGCGGGACAGGGCGTTAAAGATACGCAGTATTTT | CASSPQAGQGVKDTQYF
NA | TRBJ2-3 | TRBD2 | TRBV6-5 | TGTGCCAGCAAACTACTAGCGGGAGTCGGTACGCAGTATTTT | CASKLLAGVGTQYF
NA | TRBJ2-3 | TRBD2 | TRBV9 | TGTGCCAGCAGCCCACGGCCGGGACTAGCGACAGATACGCAGTATTTT | CASSPRPGLATDTQYF
NA | TRBJ2-1 | TRBD2 | TRBV28 | TGTGCCAGCCGGGGCCTGACTAGCGGGAAAGATGAGCAGTTCTTC | CASRGLTSGKDEQFF
few | TRBJ1-2 | TRBD1 | TRBV6-5 | TGTGCCAGCAGACCGGGACAGGGGGCTGGCTACACCTTC | CASRPGQGAGYTF
once | TRBJ1-6 | TRBD1 | TRBV28 | TGTGCCAGCAGTTTCCGGACAGGGAGCGCAAATTCACCCCTCCACTTT | CASSFRTGSANSPLHF
NA | TRBJ2-7 | TRBD1 | TRBV18 | TGTGCCAGCTCACCACCTAACAGGGGCTGGGACTACGAGCAGTACTTC | CASSPPNRGWDYEQYF
NA | TRBJ1-2 | NA | TRBV28 | TGTGCCAGCAGCATTCGGGGGGTGAGAAACTATGGCTACACCTTC | CASSIRGVRNYGYTF
NA | TRBJ1-4 | NA | TRBV30 | TGTGCCTGGAGTAAACCCCGGGGAACTAATGAAAAACTGTTTTTT | CAWSKPRGTNEKLFF
once | TRBJ2-3 | NA | TRBV5-1 | TGCGCCAGCAGCTTGGCTTCGAGGGAGAGAGATACGCAGTATTTT | CASSLASRERDTQYF
NA | TRBJ2-5 | NA | TRBV6-4 | TGTGCCAGCACTCCCAGTTGGGGGGAAGAGACCCAGTACTTC | CASTPSWGEETQYF
NA | TRBJ1-5 | NA | TRBV28 | TGTGCCAGCAGTTTTTCGGCAGGGAATCAGCCCCAGCATTTT | CASSFSAGNQPQHF
NA | TRBJ1-2 | TRBD1 | TRBV5-4 | TGTGCCAGCAGCTTTGTGGGACAGGTCTCCTATGGCTACACCTTC | CASSFVGQVSYGYTF
once | TRBJ2-3 | NA | TRBV6-1 | TGTGCCAGCAGTGACCGGACAGCACGCACAGATACGCAGTATTTT | CASSDRTARTDTQYF
NA | TRBJ1-6 | TRBD1 | TRBV3-1/TRBV3-2 | TGTGCCAGCAGCCAATTTTCAGGGGGCAACCTTAGTCCACCCCTCCACTTT | CASSQFSGGNLSPPLHF
NA | TRBJ2-7 | TRBD2 | TRBV9 | TGTGCCAGCAGCGTAGGTCCTAGCGGGAGCTCCTACGAGCAGTACTTC | CASSVGPSGSSYEQYF
NA | TRBJ2-7 | NA | TRBV25-1 | TGTGCCAGCAGTGAATTTTCCGGGACACGATCTTTGTACGAGCAGTACTTC | CASSEFSGTRSLYEQYF
NA | TRBJ2-7 | TRBD1 | TRBV28 | TGTGCCAGCACGGGGACAGTGACCTACGAGCAGTACTTC | CASTGTVTYEQYF
NA | TRBJ1-1 | NA | TRBV3-1/TRBV3-2 | TGTGCCAGCAGCCAAGCCCCCCAGGGGCGGGCTTTCTTT | CASSQAPQGRAFF
few | TRBJ2-1 | TRBD2 | TRBV7-3 | TGTGCCAGCAGCCGCGGACTAGCGGGAGGGGAGCAGTTCTTC | CASSRGLAGGEQFF
once | TRBJ1-1 | TRBD1 | TRBV19 | TGTGCCAGTAGTATAGAAAGGGGGCGAACTGAAGCTTTCTTT | CASSIERGRTEAFF
NA | TRBJ2-3 | NA | TRBV7-9 | TGTGCCAGCAGCTTAGGGCAAGGCACAGATACGCAGTATTTT | CASSLGQGTDTQYF
NA | TRBJ1-3 | NA | TRBV28 | TGTGCCAGCACCAAACAGGGCGCGAGCTCTGGAAACACCATATATTTT | CASTKQGASSGNTIYF
NA | TRBJ2-7 | NA | TRBV19 | TGTGCCAGTACCGTCACGGCGGGGTCCTACGAGCAGTACTTC | CASTVTAGSYEQYF
NA | TRBJ2-1 | TRBD2 | TRBV3-1/TRBV3-2 | TGTGCCAGCAGCCAAGATAAGGGACTAGCGGGTGAGCAGTTCTTC | CASSQDKGLAGEQFF
NA | TRBJ2-7 | TRBD1 | TRBV6-5 | TGTGCCAGCAGTTCCGGACAGGGAGGTAACTACGAGCAGTACTTC | CASSSGQGGNYEQYF
NA | TRBJ2-1 | TRBD1 | TRBV7-8 | TGTGCCAGCAGCTTCGGGACAGGGGGCAATGAGCAGTTCTTC | CASSFGTGGNEQFF
NA | TRBJ2-2 | TRBD2 | TRBV12-3/TRBV12-4 | TGTGCCGGGAGGGGCGGGGAGCTGTTTTTT | CAGRGGELFF
once | TRBJ1-4 | NA | TRBV30 | TGTGCCTGGTCTCAGGGGAGCTCTAATGAAAAACTGTTTTTT | CAWSQGSSNEKLFF
once | TRBJ1-6 | TRBD1 | TRBV28 | TGTGCCAGCAGTTCCGGGACAGGAAATTCACCCCTCCACTTT | CASSSGTGNSPLHF
NA | TRBJ1-1 | TRBD1 | TRBV18 | TGTGCCAGCTCACCAGCCGGGACAGTGAACACTGAAGCTTTCTTT | CASSPAGTVNTEAFF
many | TRBJ2-5 | NA | TRBV5-5 | TGTGCCAGCAGCCTCCGGACAGCCCAAGAGACCCAGTACTTC | CASSLRTAQETQYF
few | TRBJ2-3 | NA | TRBV9 | TGTGCCAGCAGCGTAGGAGGAGGAGATACGCAGTATTTT | CASSVGGGDTQYF